Shown below are 24 T cell receptor beta chains from a single sample sequenced in a study of blood T cell repertoires in COVID-19. Here immunoSEQ multiplex PCR was the method, and the copy in TCRdb shows in-frame clones only, minus some. The repertoire holds 140,000 to 150,000 clones, with 86% as singletons. Sample: PBMCs or T cells enriched from blood (not recorded which). These TCRs come from a man aged 50 to 59 who had recovered from COVID-19.

The chain recombines TRBV28 with TRBJ1-2; D ambiguous. The V and J ends lost 4 bases and 5 bases respectively, with 5 bases between them. The CDR3 extends over 11 amino acids. Germline loops: CDR1 MDHEN, CDR2 SYDVKM. CDR3 loop: CASSSFYGYTF. CDR3 bases: TGTGCCAGCAGTTCTTTTTATGGCTACACCTTC.

This chain links TRBV28 with TRBJ2-1; 12 bases are a match to TRBD2. The CDR3 runs to 15 residues. V lost 5 bases, J lost 3 bases, and 2 bases stayed unmatched. From germline, CDR1 is MDHEN and CDR2 SYDVKM. CDR3 nucleotides: TGTGCCAGCAGTGGACTAGCGGGGTACTACAATGAGCAGTTCTTC. It is translated as CASSGLAGYYNEQFF. Full variable domain (rest looked up from reference TRBV28 and TRBJ2-1): DVKVTQSSRYLVKRTGEKVFLECVQDMDHENMFWYRQDPGLGLRLIYFSYDVKMKEKGDIPEGYSVSREKKERFSLILESASTNQTSMYLCASSGLAGYYNEQFFGPGTRLTVL.

The rearrangement uses TRBV18 and TRBJ1-6; D is possibly TRBD1 (5 bases). Trimming shortened V by 0 bases and J by 5 bases, and 8 bases separated the two germline ends. This CDR3 is built from 15 residues. The germline CDR1 and CDR2 sequences are KGHSH and LQKENI. The DNA for the CDR3 is TGTGCCAGCTCACCACCGACAGCCAATAATTCACCCCTCCACTTT. This gives the protein CASSPPTANNSPLHF.

The rearrangement joins TRBV5-4 to TRBJ1-3; a weak D match, TRBD1 (5 bases). Trimming shortened V by 4 bases and J by 0 bases, and 14 bases separated the two germline ends. Germline V gives CDR1 SGHNT, CDR2 YYREEE (reference sequence). The CDR3 spans 16 residues. CDR3 residues: CASSPGGGFSGNTIYF. The CDR3 region has the DNA TGTGCCAGCAGCCCGGGGGGAGGTTTCTCTGGAAACACCATATATTTT.

The V call is TRBV11-2, the J call TRBJ2-2, with TRBD2 matching 14 bases. This CDR3 has 17 amino acids. Germline trimming cut 3 bases from V and 0 bases from J; bases unmatched to any gene: 0. CDR1 is SGHAT, CDR2 FQNNGV, per germline. DNA of the CDR3: TGTGCCAGCAGCTTGGGACTAGCGGGGGCGAACACCGGGGAGCTGTTTTTT. Translated: CASSLGLAGANTGELFF. Using reference TRBV11-2 and TRBJ2-2 for the parts outside the CDR3, the full variable domain is EAGVAQSPRYKIIEKRQSVAFWCNPISGHATLYWYQQILGQGPKLLIQFQNNGVVDDSQLPKDRFSAERLKGVDSTLKIQPAKLEDSAVYLCASSLGLAGANTGELFFGEGSRLTVL.

This sequence joins TRBV18 and TRBJ2-1, with D possibly TRBD2 on 6 matching bases. The CDR3 is 15 residues long. CDR1 is KGHSH, CDR2 LQKENI, per germline. V was shortened by 6 bases and J by 3 bases, with 15 bases between the two germline ends. The CDR3 coding sequence is TGTGCCAGCTCCTTAGACTACGGGGGCTACAATGAGCAGTTCTTC. It is translated as CASSLDYGGYNEQFF.

This chain's CDR3 is CASSLGGLAGVNEQFF. Written as DNA, the CDR3 is TGTGCCAGCAGCTTGGGAGGACTAGCGGGAGTCAATGAGCAGTTCTTC. The rearrangement links TRBV11-2 to TRBJ2-1; TRBD2 matches at 13 bases. From germline, CDR1 is SGHAT and CDR2 FQNNGV. The length of the CDR3 is 16 residues. V shed 3 bases, J shed 6 bases, and the junction held 5 bases outside the gene matches.

The chain recombines TRBV25-1 with TRBJ1-5; D call uncertain. The germline CDR1 and CDR2 sequences are MGHDK and SYGVNS. The CDR3 has 12 residues. Deletions cut 5 bases from V and 4 bases from J, with 6 bases between. The CDR3 DNA reads as TGTGCCAGCAGTTCCGGGAATCAGCCCCAGCATTTT. Translating gives CASSSGNQPQHF.

The J gene is TRBJ1-1, the V gene TRBV30, with no clear D. Germline V gene data show CDR1 as GTSNPN and CDR2 as SVGIG (reference sequence). V was trimmed by 4 bases and J by 3 bases, leaving 15 bases between them. The CDR3 runs 14 residues. DNA of the CDR3: TGTGCCTGGAAAACCAAACAGTCTTACACTGAAGCTTTCTTT. Its protein is CAWKTKQSYTEAFF.

The gene calls are TRBV30 and TRBJ2-7; 10 bases line up with TRBD1. The CDR3 totals 13 residues. The germline gives CDR1 GTSNPN, CDR2 SVGIG (reference sequence). V trimming: 3 bases; J trimming: 4 bases; junction bases outside the gene matches: 3. CDR3 loop: CAWSEDRGYEQYF. In nucleotides, the CDR3 is TGTGCCTGGAGCGAGGACAGGGGGTACGAGCAGTACTTC.

The genes are TRBV5-1 and TRBJ2-7, with TRBD1 matching 12 bases. This CDR3 is 16 amino acids long. Germline CDR1 is SGHRS and CDR2 is YFSETQ. J gave up 7 bases and V 0 bases, and 8 bases lay outside the gene matches. CDR3 nucleotides: TGCGCCAGCAGCTTGGCCCCGGGGACAGGGGGCATTGAGCAGTACTTC. It codes for CASSLAPGTGGIEQYF.

The V and J genes are TRBV5-6 and TRBJ1-2, with TRBD1 matching over 11 bases. Germline-derived CDR1 and CDR2 are SGHDT and YYEEEE. The CDR3 has 15 amino acids. The trim removed 3 bases at V and 3 bases at J, leaving 4 bases unmatched. The DNA for the CDR3 is TGTGCCAGCAGCTGGGGACAGGGGGGTTACTATGGCTACACCTTC. Encoded protein: CASSWGQGGYYGYTF. The full variable domain, completed using reference TRBV5-6 and TRBJ1-2, is DAGVTQSPTHLIKTRGQQVTLRCSPKSGHDTVSWYQQALGQGPQFIFQYYEEEERQRGNFPDRFSGHQFPNYSSELNVNALLLGDSALYLCASSWGQGGYYGYTFGSGTRLTVV.

This clone has just a few counts. The CDR3 is CASSSKQGSIVREQFF. The CDR3 nucleotides read TGTGCCAGCAGCTCGAAACAGGGTTCCATCGTCAGGGAGCAGTTCTTC. This chain links TRBV5-5 with TRBJ2-1; TRBD1 is a possible D gene (6 bases). Germline V CDR1 and CDR2: SGHKS, YYEKEE (reference sequence). The CDR3 is 16 amino acids. V lost 3 bases and J 10 bases, leaving 23 bases between the germline ends.

CDR3 bases: TGCGCCAGCAGCCAAGACAAATACTATGGCTACACCTTC. This sequence encodes CASSQDKYYGYTF. This rearrangement joins TRBV4-3 to TRBJ1-2; D not certain. The CDR3 is made up of 13 amino acids. In germline, CDR1 is LGHNA, CDR2 YSLEER. V was pared by 0 bases and J by 3 bases, with 5 bases between.

The CDR3 DNA is TGTGCCAGCAGCTTCAGGGGCCGTAACACTGAAGCTTTCTTT. Translating it yields CASSFRGRNTEAFF. The chain combines TRBV5-6 with TRBJ1-1, with a tentative D call TRBD1 (6 bases). This CDR3 is built from 14 residues. Germline CDR1 and CDR2: SGHDT and YYEEEE. The V and J ends lost 2 bases and 2 bases respectively, with 10 bases between them.

The chain recombines TRBV7-2 with TRBJ2-5, with 8 nucleotides matching TRBD1. The CDR3 is 17 amino acids. Germline loops: CDR1 SGHTA, CDR2 FQGNSA. Trimming at V came to 1 base and at J to 5 bases, leaving 12 bases not matched to a gene. The CDR3 DNA sequence: TGTGCCAGCAGCTTAGTGTTTGGGCAGGGGGCTCGGGAGACCCAGTACTTC. Translated: CASSLVFGQGARETQYF.

The chain employs TRBV2 and TRBJ1-5; D might be TRBD1 (6 bases). The germline CDR1 and CDR2 sequences are SNHLY and FYNNEI. The CDR3 runs 15 residues. V was cut by 4 bases and J by 6 bases, with 16 bases left in between. The CDR3 reads CASSVGGAKVQPQHF. The CDR3 region has the DNA TGTGCCAGCAGTGTCGGGGGGGCGAAAGTTCAGCCCCAGCATTTT.

The chain combines TRBV19 with TRBJ2-1; perhaps TRBD1 as D (6 bases). Trimming removed 7 bases at V and 7 bases at J, with 23 bases between. This CDR3 has 16 residues. Germline CDR1 reads LNHDA; CDR2 reads SQIVND (reference sequence). The CDR3 is CASNTLGGGPRNEQFF. The CDR3 DNA reads TGTGCCAGTAACACCCTAGGGGGTGGGCCCAGAAATGAGCAGTTCTTC. The entire variable domain, with the rest obtained from reference TRBV19 and TRBJ2-1, is as follows: DGGITQSPKYLFRKEGQNVTLSCEQNLNHDAMYWYRQDPGQGLRLIYYSQIVNDFQKGDIAEGYSVSREKKESFPLTVTSAQKNPTAFYLCASNTLGGGPRNEQFFGPGTRLTVL.

The genes are TRBV7-9 and TRBJ2-2; D unresolved. V lost 0 bases to trimming and J lost 1 base, with 3 bases between them. Germline V gene lookup returns CDR1 SEHNR and CDR2 FQNEAQ (reference sequence). This CDR3 has 14 amino acids. CDR3 sequence reads: CASSLAMNTGELFF. The CDR3 bases are TGTGCCAGCAGCTTAGCCATGAACACCGGGGAGCTGTTTTTT.

The rearrangement uses TRBV23-1 and TRBJ1-1; perhaps TRBD1 as D (6 bases). TRBV23-1 is known as an ORF, though its function is uncertain. Trimming removed 3 bases at V and 1 base at J, with 12 bases between. The CDR3 contains 15 residues. CDR3 nucleotide sequence: TGCGCCAGCAGTCACCCGGGACACGGGAACACTGAAGCTTTCTTT. As protein: CASSHPGHGNTEAFF.

This rearrangement joins TRBV30 to TRBJ1-4, with 9 bases lining up with TRBD1. The CDR3 has 14 amino acids. Trimming cost V 4 bases and J 4 bases; bases outside gene matches: 4. CDR1 and CDR2 from the germline V gene are GTSNPN and SVGIG (reference sequence). Here the CDR3 reads CAWTPGQGNEKLFF. The CDR3 region has the DNA TGTGCCTGGACACCGGGACAGGGTAATGAAAAACTGTTTTTT.

V gene TRBV2 combines with J gene TRBJ2-1; TRBD2 agrees at 14 bases. Germline CDR1 and CDR2: SNHLY and FYNNEI. Trimming at V came to 7 bases and at J to 8 bases, leaving 7 bases not matched to a gene. This CDR3 has 15 amino acids. The CDR3, as DNA: TGTGCCAGCAACCGACTAGCGGGGGGGCCATATGAGCAGTTCTTC. Its protein is CASNRLAGGPYEQFF.

Turning to this clone: Distinct nucleotide sequences in the sample also encode this CDR3. The chain employs TRBV28 and TRBJ1-5; perhaps TRBD1 as D (6 bases). Per the germline V gene, CDR1 is MDHEN and CDR2 is SYDVKM. V lost 4 bases to trimming and J lost 4 bases, with 11 bases between them. The CDR3 has 14 amino acids. CDR3 coding DNA: TGTGCCAGCAGTTCGGGAGGGGGAAATCAGCCCCAGCATTTT. It translates to CASSSGGGNQPQHF.

The J gene is TRBJ2-1, the V gene TRBV15; TRBD1 matches at 7 bases. Germline V gene lookup returns CDR1 LNHNV and CDR2 YYDKDF (reference sequence). The CDR3 has 15 amino acids. The V gene end was trimmed by 3 bases and the J gene end by 5 bases; junction bases not matched to a gene: 7. The CDR3: CATSRDGQVNNEQFF. In DNA form, the CDR3 reads TGTGCCACCAGCAGGGATGGACAGGTCAACAATGAGCAGTTCTTC. The full variable domain, completed using reference TRBV15 and TRBJ2-1, is DAMVIQNPRYQVTQFGKPVTLSCSQTLNHNVMYWYQQKSSQAPKLLFHYYDKDFNNEADTPDNFQSRRPNTSFCFLDIRSPGLGDTAMYLCATSRDGQVNNEQFFGPGTRLTVL.